The rows below give T cell receptor beta chains drawn from one sample of a study of CD8 T cells in ankylosing spondylitis. MiXCR was run by TCRdb on the 5' RACE reads, yielding one entry per CDR3 protein. The repertoire consists of around 250,000 distinct CDR3 sequences, with roughly 10% occurring once and the leading ten covering under 7%. Sequenced: blood, either unsorted or a sorted T cell fraction (not recorded which). All receptors derive from a male donor with ankylosing spondylitis or in good health (not recorded which). CDR3s include the opening cysteine and the closing phenylalanine or tryptophan. D genes are given only for firm matches.

d_gene	v_gene	j_gene	CDR3aa
TRBD2	TRBV20-1	TRBJ2-2	CSARDSGVAGSTGELFF
-	TRBV5-6	TRBJ2-1	CASRRAGLLSYNEQFF
-	TRBV5-1	TRBJ1-2	CASSREGNYGYTF
TRBD2	TRBV5-1	TRBJ2-1	CASSLVLAGGSEQFF
-	TRBV28	TRBJ2-4	CASSLGNHLAKNIQYF
-	TRBV7-2	TRBJ2-2	CASSVKIGGWRELFF
TRBD1	TRBV12-3/TRBV12-4	TRBJ1-6	CASRPPGTGNSPLHF
-	TRBV7-3	TRBJ2-1	CASSLSGAYNEQFF
-	TRBV24-1	TRBJ2-2	CATEWGPGELFF
-	TRBV20-1	TRBJ2-3	CSARVFYGGESDTQYF
TRBD2	TRBV27	TRBJ2-1	CASSVAGGLNNEQFF
-	TRBV24-1	TRBJ2-5	CATSDGAAGETQYF
-	TRBV6-5	TRBJ1-1	CASSYGTKRTLQLGQAFF
-	TRBV7-3	TRBJ1-1	CASSFSPATEAFF
-	TRBV27	TRBJ2-1	CASSFTVAAGYNEQFF
-	TRBV12-3/TRBV12-4	TRBJ2-5	CASSGPGVAQYF
-	TRBV5-6	TRBJ1-1	CASSLAARNTEAFF
-	TRBV12-3/TRBV12-4	TRBJ1-2	CASSSRRQAGGYTF
-	TRBV12-3/TRBV12-4	TRBJ1-5	CASSPSIDQPQHF
TRBD2	TRBV6-5	TRBJ2-1	CASSYARPSGRDNEQFF
TRBD1	TRBV5-1	TRBJ1-2	CASSFRDRDDGYTF
-	TRBV25-1	TRBJ2-5	CASSEYYQETQYF
-	TRBV3-1	TRBJ2-1	CASSLGLPHQNEQFF
-	TRBV6-1	TRBJ1-1	CASSGSENTEAFF
-	TRBV11-2	TRBJ2-3	CASSLGGDMQYF
TRBD2	TRBV10-3	TRBJ2-3	CAISDPSGADTQYF
-	TRBV5-1	TRBJ1-2	CASRLDRNYGYTF
-	TRBV5-1	TRBJ2-3	CASSFGGTYTDTQYF
TRBD1	TRBV5-6	TRBJ1-1	CASSLDPDRGRGTEAFF
TRBD2	TRBV28	TRBJ2-5	CASSLSEREVQETQYF
-	TRBV29-1	TRBJ2-2	CSARVGGGIKPHTGELFF
-	TRBV5-1	TRBJ2-5	CASSDPGGQETQYF
TRBD2	TRBV6-1	TRBJ2-2	CASGGLATNTGELFF
-	TRBV5-1	TRBJ2-3	CASTGPDTQYF
TRBD1	TRBV7-2	TRBJ2-1	CASSSRQGVYNEQFF
-	TRBV15	TRBJ1-5	CATSRDGQDDQPQHF
-	TRBV21-1	TRBJ2-3	CASRSGRGTDTQYF
-	TRBV7-2	TRBJ2-4	CASSLESTRSKNIQYF
-	TRBV7-9	TRBJ1-1	CASSYTDTEAFF
-	TRBV20-1	TRBJ2-1	CSAPRGEGYNEQFF
TRBD2	TRBV5-1	TRBJ2-7	CASSFSGGAGYEQYF
-	TRBV12-3/TRBV12-4	TRBJ2-1	CASSFDSRGEQFF
-	TRBV6-1	TRBJ2-7	CASRNPGGAYEQYF